This T cell receptor (beta chain) originates from a study of PD-1 blockade in classical Hodgkin lymphoma. Study summary: Every 2 weeks, patients got 3 mg/kg intravenous nivolumab. Whole-study results and caveats: CD4+ but not CD8+ TCR diversity rose significantly by C4D1. The study reported lower baseline TCR diversity in newly diagnosed patients than in healthy donors. The study found complete responders had baseline diversity similar to newly diagnosed patients.

In every patient, relapse followed autologous stem cell transplantation, while exposure to brentuximab vedotin differed. Thawed PBMCs were the source of CD8+ T cells, obtained through magnetic negative selection. Points on this clone: Its antigen remains unknown.

Trimming took 0 bases from V and 1 from J, leaving 10 bases between them. The CDR3 runs to 15 residues. The germline CDR1 and CDR2 sequences are PRHDT and FYEKMQ (reference sequence). The assay was immunoSEQ multiplex PCR, and TCRdb's table has in-frame clones only and misses some. Here the sample spans fewer than 3,000 clones, over 55% being singletons. The TCR originated in a human donor with classical Hodgkin lymphoma. The chain uses TRBV13 and TRBJ2-7; TRBD1 or TRBD2 may be the D gene (6 bases each). Source: CD8+ T cells from blood, taken at baseline. CDR3 protein: CASSLGPGASYEQYF. The CDR3 DNA follows: TGTGCCAGCAGCTTAGGTCCGGGGGCTTCCTACGAGCAGTACTTC. Together with reference TRBV13 and TRBJ2-7, the CDR3 gives the full variable domain: AAGVIQSPRHLIKEKRETATLKCYPIPRHDTVYWYQQGPGQDPQFLISFYEKMQSDKGSIPDRFSAQQFSDYHSELNMSSLELGDSALYFCASSLGPGASYEQYFGPGTRLTVT.